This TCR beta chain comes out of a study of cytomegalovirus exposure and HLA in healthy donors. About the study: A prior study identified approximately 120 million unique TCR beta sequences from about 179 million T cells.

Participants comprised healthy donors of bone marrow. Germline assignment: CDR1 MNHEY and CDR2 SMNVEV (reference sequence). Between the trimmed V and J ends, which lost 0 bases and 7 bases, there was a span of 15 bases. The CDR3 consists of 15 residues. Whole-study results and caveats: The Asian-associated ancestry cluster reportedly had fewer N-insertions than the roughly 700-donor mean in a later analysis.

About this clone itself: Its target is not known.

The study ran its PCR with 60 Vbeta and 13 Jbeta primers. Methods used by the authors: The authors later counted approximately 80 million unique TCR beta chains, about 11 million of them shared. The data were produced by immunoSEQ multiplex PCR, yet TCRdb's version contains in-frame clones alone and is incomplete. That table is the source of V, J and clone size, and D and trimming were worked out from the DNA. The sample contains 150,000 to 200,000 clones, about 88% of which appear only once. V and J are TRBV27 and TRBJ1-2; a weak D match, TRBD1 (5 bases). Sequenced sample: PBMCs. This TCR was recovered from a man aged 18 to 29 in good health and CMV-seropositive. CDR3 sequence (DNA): TGTGCCAGCAGTTTATCCGGGCAGGGTAATGTTGGCTACACCTTC. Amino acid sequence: CASSLSGQGNVGYTF.